One and the same sample provided the 4 T cell receptor beta chains below, sequenced in a study of beta chain features in type 1 diabetes. Investigators reverse transcribed all isolated RNA, so they sequenced expressed TCRB transcripts. Measured with immunoSEQ multiplex PCR; TCRdb has only the in-frame clones, and not every one. The sample consists of about 150,000 clones, around a tenth of them appearing once. Material for sequencing was central memory CD4+ T cells from blood. The receptors shown here come from a man between 18 and 29 years old in good health.

V usage is TRBV19 and J usage is TRBJ2-2, with TRBD2 matching over 9 bases. The CDR3 contains 14 residues. Germline assignment: CDR1 LNHDA and CDR2 SQIVND (reference sequence). After removal of 3 bases from V and 7 bases from J, the junction contained 3 bases not matched to a gene. The CDR3 reads CASSMASGVGELFF. CDR3 in DNA: TGTGCCAGTAGTATGGCTAGCGGGGTCGGGGAGCTGTTTTTT.

This rearrangement joins TRBV15 to TRBJ1-5; D not resolved. Trimming cost V 8 bases and J 9 bases, with 8 bases left between them. The CDR3 is 10 residues long. Per germline, CDR1 LNHNV and CDR2 YYDKDF (reference sequence). The chain's CDR3 is CATGGLPQHF. The CDR3 DNA reads as TGTGCCACCGGAGGGTTGCCCCAGCATTTT.

This clone was observed a few times. The genes are TRBV15 and TRBJ2-3; 8 nucleotides agree with TRBD1. This CDR3 has 14 amino acids. The V and J ends lost 3 bases and 1 base, in that order; junction bases with no gene match: 0. Germline V gene data show CDR1 as LNHNV and CDR2 as YYDKDF (reference sequence). For the CDR3, the DNA is TGTGCCACCAGCAGGGGACAGGGCACAGATACGCAGTATTTT. Protein sequence: CATSRGQGTDTQYF.

This sequence joins TRBV6-1 and TRBJ2-7; D is unclear. Per the germline V gene, CDR1 is MNHNS and CDR2 is SASEGT. V was shortened by 5 bases and J by 5 bases, with 10 bases between the two germline ends. This CDR3 has 12 amino acids. The CDR3 sequence: CASSSERHEQYF. The CDR3 DNA reads as TGTGCCAGCAGTTCAGAACGCCACGAGCAGTACTTC.